The 12 T cell receptor beta chains presented below share a single source sample, sequenced in a study of post-analysis software for immune sequencing data (dated by TCRdb to between 2014 and 2017). Paper-wide results and their limitations: About 5 TRBV segments, including TRBV5-6, TRBV5-1 and TRBV20-1, were significantly more frequent in patients than controls.

The library was built by means of PCR. The listed sequencing device is Illumina HiSeq 2500. To reduce PCR and sequencing biases, unique molecular identifiers were built into the TCR beta cDNA libraries. TCRdb ran its own pipeline on the public reads, namely fastp trimming at Q25 and MiXCR clone calling, and kept in-frame beta chains. CDR3 protein sequences are deduplicated, and each keeps its most common genes and DNA. This sample comprises hundreds of thousands of distinct CDR3 sequences, 25% to 30% of them detected only once. Of the sample, under 0.7% is held by the ten largest clones. Antigens for these TCRs are unknown. The sample was blood. These receptor sequences come from a girl aged 5-17 years with multiple sclerosis.

Of note for this clonotype: The junction departs from germline at one end; a sequencing error may be responsible. The V gene is TRBV15, the J gene TRBJ2-7, with 10 bases aligning to TRBD2. The CDR3 is made up of 17 amino acids. CDR1 is LNHNV, CDR2 YYDKDF, per germline (reference sequence). The CDR3 sequence: CAASVMGASGRSYEQYF. The CDR3 DNA follows: TGTGCCGCCAGCGTTATGGGGGCTAGCGGGAGATCCTACGAGCAGTACTTC.

The sample holds a few counts of this clonotype. This chain joins TRBV20-1 and TRBJ2-7; a weak D match, TRBD2 (5 bases). The V and J ends lost 2 bases and 5 bases respectively, with 16 bases between them. The CDR3 loop spans 14 amino acids. Germline V gene sequence: CDR1 DFQATT, CDR2 SNEGSKA (reference sequence). The CDR3 region is CSARSEVVTDEQYF. The CDR3 bases are TGCAGTGCTAGATCGGAGGTGGTAACGGACGAGCAGTACTTC.

This clonotype was counted only a few times. The chain is built from TRBV7-8 and TRBJ1-2; D not resolved. Germline V gene sequence: CDR1 SGHVS, CDR2 FQNEAQ. The ends were cut back, 0 bases at V and 7 bases at J, with 9 bases in the middle. The CDR3 loop spans 13 amino acids. The CDR3 region is CASSLAPSGGYTF. The CDR3 DNA sequence: TGTGCCAGCAGCTTAGCGCCGTCCGGTGGCTACACCTTC.

V usage is TRBV5-1 and J usage is TRBJ1-2; a possible D gene is TRBD1 (5 bases). V dropped 7 bases and J dropped 2 bases, with 15 bases sitting between them. CDR1 and CDR2 from the germline V gene are SGHRS and YFSETQ. The CDR3 is 14 residues long. The CDR3 nucleotides are TGCGCCAGCGGCGCGACAGCTGCCAACTATGGCTACACCTTC. The encoded protein is CASGATAANYGYTF.

The genes are TRBV6-5 and TRBJ2-7; D unclear. The CDR3 sequence is 13 residues long. Germline V gene lookup returns CDR1 MNHEY and CDR2 SVGAGI. V lost 0 bases and J lost 6, with 9 bases in between. For the CDR3, the DNA is TGTGCCAGCAGTTACTCAATAGACTCCGAGCAGTACTTC. Amino acid sequence: CASSYSIDSEQYF.

The V and J genes are TRBV5-1 and TRBJ2-2; 13 nucleotides align to TRBD2. The CDR3 loop spans 17 amino acids. CDR1 is SGHRS and CDR2 is YFSETQ in the germline V gene. After removal of 0 bases from V and 6 bases from J, the junction contained 5 bases not matched to a gene. The CDR3 bases are TGCGCCAGCAGCTTGGCCGGACTAGCGGGAGTCTCCGGGGAGCTGTTTTTT. It is translated as CASSLAGLAGVSGELFF.

V is TRBV29-1 and J is TRBJ2-1, with 8 bases matching TRBD2. Gene TRBJ2-7 matches the end of the DNA better, so the J call may be wrong. Looked up from germline, CDR1 is SQVTM and CDR2 is ANQGSEA. The CDR3 is made up of 14 amino acids. The CDR3 DNA is TGCAGCGCCGAGCGGGGGTTCTCCTACAATGAGCAGTACTTC. It codes for CSAERGFSYNEQYF.

The chain carries TRBV7-9 and TRBJ1-6; D unclear. Germline V gene data show CDR1 as SEHNR and CDR2 as FQNEAQ (reference sequence). Trimming removed 1 base at V and 7 bases at J, with 5 bases between. The CDR3 consists of 13 residues. The CDR3 coding sequence is TGTGCCAGCAGCTTAGATACGAATTCACCCCTCCACTTT. This codes for CASSLDTNSPLHF.

This clonotype was counted ten times or more. This chain joins TRBV29-1 and TRBJ2-5, with 14 bases matching TRBD2. Germline CDR1 and CDR2: SQVTM and ANQGSEA. The CDR3 loop spans 15 amino acids. V gave up 4 bases and J gave up 5 bases; unmatched junction bases: 6. The CDR3 nucleotides read TGCAGCGTTGGCGGGACTAGCGGGAGCTTCGAGACCCAGTACTTC. Its translation is CSVGGTSGSFETQYF.

This chain links TRBV7-2 with TRBJ2-7; D is perhaps TRBD1 (5 bases). This CDR3 contains 14 residues. The germline CDR1 and CDR2 sequences are SGHTA and FQGNSA. V was clipped by 5 bases and J by 4 bases, with 15 bases between them. CDR3 sequence: CASSPWGDRYEQYF. As DNA, the CDR3 is TGTGCCAGCAGCCCTTGGGGCGACCGGTACGAGCAGTACTTC.

V gene TRBV20-1 combines with J gene TRBJ1-2; tentative D call: TRBD1 (5 bases). V dropped 7 bases and J dropped 2 bases, with 17 bases sitting between them. The CDR3 has 14 amino acids. Germline assignment: CDR1 DFQATT and CDR2 SNEGSKA (reference sequence). The CDR3 coding sequence is TGCAGTGGAGAAAGGGGATCCCTCAACTATGGCTACACCTTC. This gives the protein CSGERGSLNYGYTF.

This clonotype was picked up a small number of times. This chain uses TRBV6-1 with TRBJ2-1; 9 bases map to TRBD2. CDR3 length equals 16 residues. Trimming cost V 3 bases and J 6 bases; bases outside gene matches: 9. The germline V gene has CDR1 MNHNS and CDR2 SASEGT. The CDR3 bases are TGTGCCAGCAGTGATTTCGCGGGGGGGCCTTTCAATGAGCAGTTCTTC. Its translation: CASSDFAGGPFNEQFF.